The present T cell receptor (beta chain) was sequenced within a study of T cell responses to AZD1222 COVID-19 vaccine. Findings and limits, study-wide: Spike-specific TCR breadth rose after two AZD1222 doses, and depth rose as well.

A word on this clone: What it recognizes is unknown. A junction boundary mismatches the germline segment, possibly from a read error.

Here immunoSEQ multiplex PCR was the method, and the copy in TCRdb shows in-frame clones only, minus some. The data hold roughly 160,000 clones, with about 92% observed a single time. The CDR3 is made up of 14 amino acids. The V gene's germline CDR1 is SGHTA and CDR2 FQGNSA. This sequence originates from an adult in good health. The genes are TRBV7-2 and TRBJ2-1, with 12 bases aligning to TRBD2. Sequencing used peripheral blood, obtained on day 0 of AZD1222 vaccination. The CDR3 loop reads CASSLGLAGAPLIF. The CDR3 DNA is TGTGCCAGCAGCTTAGGACTAGCGGGGGCCCCATTGATCTTC.